Listed below are T cell receptor beta chains from one sample, sequenced in a study of T cell responses to AZD1222 COVID-19 vaccine. The protocol was immunoSEQ multiplex PCR, while the TCRdb copy is restricted to in-frame clones and leaves out a portion. The sample yields 120,000 to 150,000 clones, approximately 90% seen once. The sequencing here drew on peripheral blood, taken on day 0 of AZD1222 vaccination. The receptor source for this set is an adult in good health. Each CDR3 is given with its conserved first and last residue. D genes are given only for firm matches. Size values are once, few and many counts, or a class for expanded clones, and some rows have none.

J | length | D | size | V | DNA | CDR3
TRBJ1-1 | 14 | . | . | TRBV5-1 | TGCGCCAGCAGCTTGGCCTCCGGACAGACGGAAGCTTTCTTT | CASSLASGQTEAFF
TRBJ1-1 | 18 | . | . | TRBV2 | TGTGCCAGCAGTAGCCCACAATTACAGGAACTCGGGAGGTCTGAAGCTTTCTTT | CASSSPQLQELGRSEAFF
TRBJ1-3 | 16 | . | once | TRBV7-2 | TGTGCCAGCAGCTTAGCCCGACGGCCCTCTGGAAACACCATATATTTT | CASSLARRPSGNTIYF
TRBJ1-4 | 14 | TRBD1 | . | TRBV14 | TGTGCCAGCAGTTGGACAGGGGTTTCCGAAAAACTGTTTTTT | CASSWTGVSEKLFF
TRBJ2-5 | 11 | . | . | TRBV18 | TGTGCCAGCTCGCGCCAAGAGACCCAGTACTTC | CASSRQETQYF
TRBJ1-2 | 14 | . | . | TRBV19 | TGTGCCAGTAGCACTGGGGACCGCGCCTTTGGCTACACCTTC | CASSTGDRAFGYTF
TRBJ1-2 | 14 | . | . | TRBV7-9 | TGTGCCAGCAGCCTTTCTGCCGGGAGGCCTGGCTACACCTTC | CASSLSAGRPGYTF
TRBJ1-1 | 14 | . | . | TRBV19 | TGTGCCAGTAGTATTTGGGAGACCAACACTGAAGCTTTCTTT | CASSIWETNTEAFF
TRBJ2-5 | 14 | . | . | TRBV7-2 | TGTGCCAGCAGCTTCAGATACGACCAAGAGACCCAGTACTTC | CASSFRYDQETQYF
TRBJ1-1 | 13 | . | once | TRBV6-4 | TGTGCCAGCAGTGACTCGGTCCGGGAAGGGGCTTTCTTT | CASSDSVREGAFF
TRBJ1-3 | 14 | . | . | TRBV19 | TGTGCCAGTAGTATGGTAACTGCTGGAAACACCATATATTTT | CASSMVTAGNTIYF
TRBJ1-5 | 13 | . | few | TRBV6-5 | TGTGCCAGCAGTCGTACAGACACTCAGCCCCAGCATTTT | CASSRTDTQPQHF
TRBJ1-6 | 17 | . | . | TRBV4-1 | TGCGCCAGCAGCCAAGATGGAACAGCCAGGGGTTATTCACCCCTCCACTTT | CASSQDGTARGYSPLHF
TRBJ1-1 | 14 | . | few | TRBV3-1/TRBV3-2 | TGTGCCAGCAGCCGAGACATCATGAACACTGAAGCTTTCTTT | CASSRDIMNTEAFF
TRBJ1-1 | 13 | . | few | TRBV11-3 | TGTGCCAGCAGCACCCAACAGGGCACTGAAGCTTTCTTT | CASSTQQGTEAFF
TRBJ1-5 | 15 | TRBD1 | . | TRBV2 | TGTGCCAGCAGTTGGGACAGGGGGGGCAATCAGCCCCAGCATTTT | CASSWDRGGNQPQHF
TRBJ2-3 | 18 | TRBD2 | . | TRBV14 | TGTGCCAGCAGCCCGGGAGCCCTAGCGGGGGGGCGCGCAGATACGCAGTATTTT | CASSPGALAGGRADTQYF
TRBJ2-1 | 14 | TRBD1 | few | TRBV7-3 | TGTGCCAGCTCCAGGGACAGGGGAGGGAATGAGCAGTTCTTC | CASSRDRGGNEQFF
TRBJ2-2 | 15 | TRBD2 | . | TRBV30 | TGTGCCTGGATGGGACTAGCCACGAACACCGGGGAGCTGTTTTTT | CAWMGLATNTGELFF
TRBJ2-5 | 13 | . | . | TRBV11-2 | TGTGCCAGCACGCGGGGTCTTGCAGAGACCCAGTACTTC | CASTRGLAETQYF